What follows describes a single TCR beta chain. This CDR3 region has 16 residues. Germline V gene lookup returns CDR1 SGHAT and CDR2 FQNNGV. Trimming shortened V by 5 bases and J by 2 bases, and 17 bases separated the two germline ends. This specimen belongs to a study of blood T cell repertoires in COVID-19. This table comes from immunoSEQ multiplex PCR, and its TCRdb copy is limited to in-frame clones, with some not included. The sample records some 160,000 clones, about 82% being singletons. Sequencing input: peripheral blood. The V gene is TRBV11-2, the J gene TRBJ2-3, with D possibly matching TRBD2 (7 bases). This receptor was taken from a woman aged 80 or older with COVID-19, enrolled during active disease. CDR3 sequence reads: CASSPGAGTTTDTQYF. DNA for the CDR3: TGTGCCAGCAGCCCGGGGGCCGGGACTACCACAGATACGCAGTATTTT. Based on the CDR3 plus reference TRBV11-2 and TRBJ2-3, the full variable domain is EAGVAQSPRYKIIEKRQSVAFWCNPISGHATLYWYQQILGQGPKLLIQFQNNGVVDDSQLPKDRFSAERLKGVDSTLKIQPAKLEDSAVYLCASSPGAGTTTDTQYFGPGTRLTVL.